This T cell receptor (beta chain) emerged from a study of cytomegalovirus exposure and HLA in healthy donors. General study findings and limits: TCR beta V- and J-gene trimming was later associated with a missense DCLRE1C variant. TCR beta V segments were, for the most part, productive about 87% or about 30% of the time in an earlier analysis. In a later analysis, compared with equally common non-associated chains, HLA-associated beta chains were more expanded. A later analysis found that most CMV-associated TCR beta chains appeared HLA-restricted.

PCR amplification relied on 60 Vbeta primers (plus 13 Jbeta primers). Clones were read by immunoSEQ multiplex PCR, and TCRdb kept only the in-frame ones, dropping some. The sample carries 85,000 to 100,000 clones, approximately 76% recorded once. This CDR3 contains 15 residues. The V gene end was trimmed by 4 bases and the J gene end by 0 bases; junction bases not matched to a gene: 4. Germline CDR1 reads SGDLS; CDR2 reads YYNGEE. With respect to this clone: Its antigen is currently unknown.

This chain links TRBV9 with TRBJ2-7; 10 bases are shared with TRBD2. Sequencing input: PBMCs. The sequence was obtained from a man between 35 and 55 years old in good health and CMV-seropositive. The CDR3 region has the DNA TGTGCCAGCAGCTTGGGACTAGCGTCCTCCTACGAGCAGTACTTC. Translation gives CASSLGLASSYEQYF. The full variable domain, in which reference TRBV9 and TRBJ2-7 provide the parts outside the CDR3, is DSGVTQTPKHLITATGQRVTLRCSPRSGDLSVYWYQQSLDQGLQFLIQYYNGEERAKGNILERFSAQQFPDLHSELNLSSLELGDSALYFCASSLGLASSYEQYFGPGTRLTVT.